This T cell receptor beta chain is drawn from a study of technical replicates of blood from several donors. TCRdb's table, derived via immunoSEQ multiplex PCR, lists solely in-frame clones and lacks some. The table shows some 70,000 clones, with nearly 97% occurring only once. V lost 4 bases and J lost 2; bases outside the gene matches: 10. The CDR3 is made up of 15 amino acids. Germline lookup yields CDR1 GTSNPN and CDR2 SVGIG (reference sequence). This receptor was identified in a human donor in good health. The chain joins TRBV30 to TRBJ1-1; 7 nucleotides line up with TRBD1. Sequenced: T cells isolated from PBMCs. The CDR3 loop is CAWTPRTGINTEAFF. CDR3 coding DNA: TGTGCCTGGACCCCCCGGACAGGCATAAACACTGAAGCTTTCTTT.